Listed below are T cell receptor beta chains from one sample, sequenced in a study of control samples from healthy donors and cancer patients. Some clones are missing from TCRdb's copy, which holds only in-frame ones; the method was immunoSEQ multiplex PCR. This sample carries 90,000 to 110,000 clones, about 83% of them seen once, and the ten largest clones take under 15%. Sequenced: blood. These receptors all stem from a woman in her forties or fifties in good health. Both conserved end residues are part of each CDR3. D genes are given only for firm matches. Rows give clone size only sometimes, using once, few, many, or a class for an expanded clone.

V	size	J	D	CDR3	DNA
TRBV18	-	TRBJ2-2	TRBD2	CASSPPLAGTNTGELFF	TGTGCCAGCTCACCACCCCTAGCGGGAACGAACACCGGGGAGCTGTTTTTT
TRBV6-6	few	TRBJ2-3	-	CAGRAGATDTQYF	TGTGCCGGCAGGGCGGGGGCCACAGATACGCAGTATTTT
TRBV2	-	TRBJ1-4	-	CASSETRSTEKLFF	TGTGCCAGCAGTGAGACGAGGTCGACTGAAAAACTGTTTTTT
TRBV9	-	TRBJ2-1	-	CASSVGDAYNEQFF	TGTGCCAGCAGCGTAGGGGACGCGTACAATGAGCAGTTCTTC
TRBV5-1	-	TRBJ2-2	-	CASSGRTGNTGELFF	TGCGCCAGCAGCGGAAGGACGGGGAACACCGGGGAGCTGTTTTTT
TRBV6-1	-	TRBJ2-3	-	CASSESDASTDTQYF	TGTGCCAGCAGTGAGAGCGATGCTAGCACAGATACGCAGTATTTT
TRBV3-1/TRBV3-2	-	TRBJ1-2	-	CASSQVVPYGYTF	TGTGCCAGCAGCCAAGTAGTTCCCTATGGCTACACCTTC
TRBV10-3	-	TRBJ2-1	TRBD2	CAISDDGTTGSGYNEQFF	TGTGCCATCAGTGATGATGGTACTACGGGTAGCGGGTACAATGAGCAGTTCTTC
TRBV7-2	-	TRBJ2-1	-	CASSLLVQVEQFF	TGTGCCAGCAGCTTACTTGTACAAGTGGAGCAGTTCTTC
TRBV6-1	-	TRBJ2-1	TRBD2	CASSERRGRFHNEQFF	TGTGCCAGCAGTGAAAGACGCGGGAGATTCCACAATGAGCAGTTCTTC
TRBV7-2	-	TRBJ1-5	TRBD1	CASSSGQDGQPQHF	TGTGCCAGCAGCTCCGGACAGGACGGTCAGCCCCAGCATTTT
TRBV11-3	-	TRBJ2-3	-	CASSLEGDTQYF	TGTGCCAGCAGCTTAGAAGGAGATACGCAGTATTTT
TRBV6-5	few	TRBJ1-2	TRBD1	CASRTSGQGAHGYTF	TGTGCCAGCAGGACCTCAGGACAGGGGGCGCATGGCTACACCTTC